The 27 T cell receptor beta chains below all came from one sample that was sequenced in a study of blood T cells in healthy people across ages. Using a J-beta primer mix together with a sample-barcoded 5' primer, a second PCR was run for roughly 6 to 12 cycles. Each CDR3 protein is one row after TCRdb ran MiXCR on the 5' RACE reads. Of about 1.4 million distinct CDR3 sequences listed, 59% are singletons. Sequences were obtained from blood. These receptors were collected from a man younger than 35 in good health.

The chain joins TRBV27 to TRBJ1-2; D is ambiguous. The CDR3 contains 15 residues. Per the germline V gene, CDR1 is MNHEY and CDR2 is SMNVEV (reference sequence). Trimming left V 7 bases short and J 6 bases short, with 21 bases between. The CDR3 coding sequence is TGTGCCAGCACCAGGAGTTATGAGGGCGGAAATGGCTACACCTTC. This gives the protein CASTRSYEGGNGYTF.

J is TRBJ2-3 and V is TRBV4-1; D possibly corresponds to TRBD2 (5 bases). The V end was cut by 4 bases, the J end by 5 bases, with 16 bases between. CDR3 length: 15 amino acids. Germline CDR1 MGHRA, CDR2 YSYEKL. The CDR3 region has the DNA TGCGCCAGCAGCCGAACGCGGGCCTATAGAGATACGCAGTATTTT. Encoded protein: CASSRTRAYRDTQYF.

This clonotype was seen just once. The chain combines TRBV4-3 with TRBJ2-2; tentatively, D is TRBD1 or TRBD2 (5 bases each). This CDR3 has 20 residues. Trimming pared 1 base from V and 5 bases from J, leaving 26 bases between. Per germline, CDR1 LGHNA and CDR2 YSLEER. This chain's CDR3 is CASSQGDLSNPLPSTGELFF. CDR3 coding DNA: TGCGCCAGCAGCCAAGGGGACCTCTCGAACCCTTTACCTTCAACCGGGGAGCTGTTTTTT.

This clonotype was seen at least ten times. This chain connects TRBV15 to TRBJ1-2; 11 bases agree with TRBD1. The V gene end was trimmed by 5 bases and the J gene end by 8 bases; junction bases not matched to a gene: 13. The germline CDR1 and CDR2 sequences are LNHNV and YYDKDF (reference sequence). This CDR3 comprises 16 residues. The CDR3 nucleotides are TGTGCCACCAGCCGCGCCTCCTGGGACAGGGGGAAGGGCTACACCTTC. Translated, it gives CATSRASWDRGKGYTF.

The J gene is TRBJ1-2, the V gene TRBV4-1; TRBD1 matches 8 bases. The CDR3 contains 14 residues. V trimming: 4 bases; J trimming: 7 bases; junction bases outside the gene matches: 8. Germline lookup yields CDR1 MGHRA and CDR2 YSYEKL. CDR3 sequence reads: CASSPQGGLGGYTF. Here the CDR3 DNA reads TGCGCCAGCAGCCCACAGGGGGGGTTGGGTGGCTACACCTTC.

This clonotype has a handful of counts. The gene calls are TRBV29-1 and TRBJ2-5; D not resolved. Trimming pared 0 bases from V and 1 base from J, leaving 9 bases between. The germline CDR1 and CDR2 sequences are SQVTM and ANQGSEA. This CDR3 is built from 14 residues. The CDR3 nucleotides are TGCAGCGTTGAAGACGGTCTAGTCCAAGAGACCCAGTACTTC. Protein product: CSVEDGLVQETQYF.

CDR3 coding DNA: TGTGCCAGCAGCTCGGGGACTAGCGGGGGGGAACCCAATGAGCAGTTCTTC. As protein: CASSSGTSGGEPNEQFF. The chain is built from TRBV7-9 and TRBJ2-1; TRBD2 matches at 16 bases. Germline-derived CDR1 and CDR2 are SEHNR and FQNEAQ (reference sequence). J was trimmed by 6 bases and V by 4 bases; bases with no gene match: 6. This CDR3 is built from 17 residues.

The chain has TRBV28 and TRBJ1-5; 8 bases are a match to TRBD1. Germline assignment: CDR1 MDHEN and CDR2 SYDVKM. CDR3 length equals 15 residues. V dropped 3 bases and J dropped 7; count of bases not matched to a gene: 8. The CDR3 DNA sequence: TGTGCCAGCAGTTTCCCGACAGGGGCCGGGCAGCCCCAGCATTTT. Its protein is CASSFPTGAGQPQHF.

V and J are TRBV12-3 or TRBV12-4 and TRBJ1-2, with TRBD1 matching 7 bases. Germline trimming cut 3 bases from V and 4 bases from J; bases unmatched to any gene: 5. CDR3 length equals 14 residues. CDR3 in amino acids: CASSLRGQSYGYTF. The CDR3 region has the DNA TGTGCCAGCAGTTTGAGGGGACAGAGCTATGGCTACACCTTC.

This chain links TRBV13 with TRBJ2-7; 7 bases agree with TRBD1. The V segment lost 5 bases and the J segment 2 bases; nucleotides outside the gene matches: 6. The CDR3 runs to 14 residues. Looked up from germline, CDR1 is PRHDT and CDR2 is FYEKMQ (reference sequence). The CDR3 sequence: CASSETGLTYEQYF. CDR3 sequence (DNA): TGTGCCAGCAGCGAGACAGGGCTCACCTACGAGCAGTACTTC.

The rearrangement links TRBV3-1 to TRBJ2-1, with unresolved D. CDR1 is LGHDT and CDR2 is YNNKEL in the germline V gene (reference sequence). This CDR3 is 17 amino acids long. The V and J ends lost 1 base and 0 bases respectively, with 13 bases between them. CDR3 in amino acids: CASSQGFSLNSYNEQFF. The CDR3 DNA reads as TGTGCCAGCAGCCAAGGTTTTAGCCTTAACTCCTACAATGAGCAGTTCTTC.

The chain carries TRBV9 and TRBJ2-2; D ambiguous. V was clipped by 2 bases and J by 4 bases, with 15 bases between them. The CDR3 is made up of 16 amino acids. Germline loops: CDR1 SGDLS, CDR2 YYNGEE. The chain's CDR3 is CASSVNPLLVTGELFF. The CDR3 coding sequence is TGTGCCAGCAGCGTGAATCCCTTATTAGTCACCGGGGAGCTGTTTTTT.

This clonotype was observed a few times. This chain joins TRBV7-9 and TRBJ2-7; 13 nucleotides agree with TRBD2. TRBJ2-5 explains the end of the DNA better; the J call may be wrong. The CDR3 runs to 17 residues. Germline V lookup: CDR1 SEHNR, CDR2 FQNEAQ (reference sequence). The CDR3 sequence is CASSSGRGTSGEETQYF. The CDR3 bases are TGTGCCAGCAGTTCCGGCCGAGGGACTAGCGGGGAAGAGACCCAGTACTTC.

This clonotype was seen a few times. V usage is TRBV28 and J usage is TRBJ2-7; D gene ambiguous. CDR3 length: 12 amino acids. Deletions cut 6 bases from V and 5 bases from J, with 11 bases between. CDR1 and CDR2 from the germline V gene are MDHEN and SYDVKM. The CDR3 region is CASSYLPDEQYF. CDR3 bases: TGTGCCAGCAGCTACCTCCCAGACGAGCAGTACTTC.

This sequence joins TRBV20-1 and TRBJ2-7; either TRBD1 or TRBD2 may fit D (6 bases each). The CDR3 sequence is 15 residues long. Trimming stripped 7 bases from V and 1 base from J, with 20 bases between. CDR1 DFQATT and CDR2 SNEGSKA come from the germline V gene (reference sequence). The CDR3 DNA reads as TGCAGTGTCCAGACGCCCCAGGGGAGGTCCTACGAGCAGTACTTC. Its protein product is CSVQTPQGRSYEQYF.

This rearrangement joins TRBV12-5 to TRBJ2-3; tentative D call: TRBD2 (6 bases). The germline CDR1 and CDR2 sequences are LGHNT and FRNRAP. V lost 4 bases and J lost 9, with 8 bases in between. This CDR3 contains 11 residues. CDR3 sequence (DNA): TGTGCTAGTGGTTGGGCGGGGACGCAGTATTTT. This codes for CASGWAGTQYF. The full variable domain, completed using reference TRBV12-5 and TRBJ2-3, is DARVTQTPRHKVTEMGQEVTMRCQPILGHNTVFWYRQTMMQGLELLAYFRNRAPLDDSGMPKDRFSAEMPDATLATLKIQPSEPRDSAVYFCASGWAGTQYFGPGTRLTVL.

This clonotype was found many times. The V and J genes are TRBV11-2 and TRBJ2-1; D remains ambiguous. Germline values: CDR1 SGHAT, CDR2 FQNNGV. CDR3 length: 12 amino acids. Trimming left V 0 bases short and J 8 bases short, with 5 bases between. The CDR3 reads CASSLDRDEQFF. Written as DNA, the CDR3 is TGTGCCAGCAGCTTAGATCGTGATGAGCAGTTCTTC.

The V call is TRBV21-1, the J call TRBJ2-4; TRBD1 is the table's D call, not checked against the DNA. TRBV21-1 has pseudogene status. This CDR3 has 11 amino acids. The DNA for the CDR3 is TGTGCCAGCAGCGCCACCGGGACGGTGTACTTC. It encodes CASSATGTVYF.

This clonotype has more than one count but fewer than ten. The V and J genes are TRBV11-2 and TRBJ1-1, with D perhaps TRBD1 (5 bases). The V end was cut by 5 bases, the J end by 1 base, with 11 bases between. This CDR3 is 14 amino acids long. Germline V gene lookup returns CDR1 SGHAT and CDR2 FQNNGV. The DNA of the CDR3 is TGTGCCAGCAGCCGGGGACGGTGGAACACTGAAGCTTTCTTT. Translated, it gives CASSRGRWNTEAFF.

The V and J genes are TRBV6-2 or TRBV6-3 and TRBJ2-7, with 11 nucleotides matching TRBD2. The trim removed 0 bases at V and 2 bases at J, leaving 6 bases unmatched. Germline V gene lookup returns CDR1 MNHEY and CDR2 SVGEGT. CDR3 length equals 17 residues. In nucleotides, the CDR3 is TGTGCCAGCAGTTACTCTCTAGCGGGAGGCCCCGCCTACGAGCAGTACTTC. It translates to CASSYSLAGGPAYEQYF.

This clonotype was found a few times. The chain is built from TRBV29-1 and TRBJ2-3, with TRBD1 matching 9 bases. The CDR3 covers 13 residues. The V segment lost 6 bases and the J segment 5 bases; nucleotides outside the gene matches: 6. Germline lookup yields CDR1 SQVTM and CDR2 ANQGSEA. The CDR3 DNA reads TGCAGCGTCCCCGGACAGGGGCAAGATACGCAGTATTTT. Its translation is CSVPGQGQDTQYF.

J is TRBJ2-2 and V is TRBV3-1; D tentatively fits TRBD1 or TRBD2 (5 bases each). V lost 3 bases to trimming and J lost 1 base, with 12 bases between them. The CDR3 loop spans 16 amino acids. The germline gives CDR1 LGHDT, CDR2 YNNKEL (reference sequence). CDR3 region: CASSQTTGQNTGELFF. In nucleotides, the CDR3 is TGTGCCAGCAGCCAGACGACGGGGCAGAACACCGGGGAGCTGTTTTTT.

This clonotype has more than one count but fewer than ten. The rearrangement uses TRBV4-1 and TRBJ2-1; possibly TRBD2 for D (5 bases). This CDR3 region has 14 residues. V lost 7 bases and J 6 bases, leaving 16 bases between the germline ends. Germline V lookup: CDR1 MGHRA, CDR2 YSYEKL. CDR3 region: CASIGAPSGNEQFF. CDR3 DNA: TGCGCCAGCATCGGAGCCCCCAGCGGCAATGAGCAGTTCTTC.

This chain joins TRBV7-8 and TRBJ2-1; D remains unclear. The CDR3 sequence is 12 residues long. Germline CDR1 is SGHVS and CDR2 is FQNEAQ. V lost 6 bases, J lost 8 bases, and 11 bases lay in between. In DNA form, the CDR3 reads TGTGCCAGCAGAATCGGTATCGATGAGCAGTTCTTC. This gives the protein CASRIGIDEQFF.

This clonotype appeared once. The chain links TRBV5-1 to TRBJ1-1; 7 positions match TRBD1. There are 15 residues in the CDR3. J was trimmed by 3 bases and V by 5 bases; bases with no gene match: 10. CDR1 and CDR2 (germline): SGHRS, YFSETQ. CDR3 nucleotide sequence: TGCGCCAGCAGGTGGGCAGGGGGTTGGGACACTGAAGCTTTCTTT. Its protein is CASRWAGGWDTEAFF.

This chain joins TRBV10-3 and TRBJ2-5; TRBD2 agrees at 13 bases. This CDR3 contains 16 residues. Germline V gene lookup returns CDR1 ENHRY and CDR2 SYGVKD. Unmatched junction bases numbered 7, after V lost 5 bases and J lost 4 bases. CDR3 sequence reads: CAISRTSGGNGETQYF. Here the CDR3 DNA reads TGTGCCATCAGTCGGACTAGCGGGGGAAATGGAGAGACCCAGTACTTC.

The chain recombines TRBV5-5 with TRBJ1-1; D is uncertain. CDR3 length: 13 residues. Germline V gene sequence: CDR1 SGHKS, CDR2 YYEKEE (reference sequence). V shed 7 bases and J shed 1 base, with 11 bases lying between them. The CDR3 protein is CASQRQGNTEAFF. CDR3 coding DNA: TGTGCCAGCCAACGGCAAGGGAACACTGAAGCTTTCTTT.